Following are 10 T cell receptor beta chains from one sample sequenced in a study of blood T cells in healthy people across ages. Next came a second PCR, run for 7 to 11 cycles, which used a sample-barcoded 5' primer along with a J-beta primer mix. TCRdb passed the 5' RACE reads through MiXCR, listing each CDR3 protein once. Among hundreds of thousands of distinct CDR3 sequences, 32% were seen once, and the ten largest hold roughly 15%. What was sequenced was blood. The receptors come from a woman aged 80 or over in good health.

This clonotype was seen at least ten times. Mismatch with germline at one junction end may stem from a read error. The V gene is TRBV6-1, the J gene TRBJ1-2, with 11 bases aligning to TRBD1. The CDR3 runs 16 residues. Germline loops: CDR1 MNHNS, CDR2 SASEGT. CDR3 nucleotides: TGCGCCAGCAGCCGAGGAGGACAGGGGGCTTCCTATGGCTACACCTTC. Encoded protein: CASSRGGQGASYGYTF.

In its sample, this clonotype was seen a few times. This CDR3 is CSASGVGGEKLFF. The DNA for the CDR3 is TGCAGTGCTAGCGGGGTTGGGGGTGAAAAACTGTTTTTT. The chain joins TRBV20-1 to TRBJ1-4, with a tentative D call TRBD1 (5 bases). The CDR3 length is 13 residues. Germline CDR1 and CDR2: DFQATT and SNEGSKA (reference sequence). V was shortened by 3 bases and J by 7 bases, with 12 bases between the two germline ends.

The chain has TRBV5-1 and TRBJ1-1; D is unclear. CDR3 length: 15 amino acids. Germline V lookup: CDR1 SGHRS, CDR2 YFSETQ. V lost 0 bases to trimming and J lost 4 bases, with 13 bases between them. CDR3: CASSLETPTVTEAFF. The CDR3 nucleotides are TGCGCCAGCAGCTTGGAAACCCCTACAGTCACTGAAGCTTTCTTT.

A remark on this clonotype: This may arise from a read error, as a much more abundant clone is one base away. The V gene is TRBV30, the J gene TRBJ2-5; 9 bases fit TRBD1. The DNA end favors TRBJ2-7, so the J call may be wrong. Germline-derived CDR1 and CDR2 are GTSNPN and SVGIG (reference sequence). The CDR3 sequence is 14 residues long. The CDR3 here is CAWSHGQGSHEQYF. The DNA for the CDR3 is TGTGCCTGGAGTCATGGACAGGGGTCCCACGAGCAGTACTTC.

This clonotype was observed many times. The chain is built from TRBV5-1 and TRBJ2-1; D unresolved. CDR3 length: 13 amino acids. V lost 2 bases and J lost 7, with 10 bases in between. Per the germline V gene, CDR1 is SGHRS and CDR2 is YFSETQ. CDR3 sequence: CASSLNVGNEQFF. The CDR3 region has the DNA TGCGCCAGCAGCTTAAATGTGGGAAATGAGCAGTTCTTC.

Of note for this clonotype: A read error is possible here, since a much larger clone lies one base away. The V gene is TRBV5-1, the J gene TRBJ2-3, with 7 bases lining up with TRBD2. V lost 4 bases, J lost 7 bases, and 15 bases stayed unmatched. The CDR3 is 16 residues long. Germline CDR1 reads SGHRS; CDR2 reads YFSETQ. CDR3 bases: TGCGCCAGCAGCCCACGGCGAGGATTCGGGGGGAATACGCAGTATTTT. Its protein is CASSPRRGFGGNTQYF.

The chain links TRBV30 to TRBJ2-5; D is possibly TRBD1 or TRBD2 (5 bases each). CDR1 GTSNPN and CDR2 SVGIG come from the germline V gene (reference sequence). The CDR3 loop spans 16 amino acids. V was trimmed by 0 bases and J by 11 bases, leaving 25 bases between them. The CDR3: CAWSVAGISRAGQQYF. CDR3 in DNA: TGTGCCTGGAGTGTAGCCGGTATCTCCAGGGCGGGTCAGCAGTACTTC.

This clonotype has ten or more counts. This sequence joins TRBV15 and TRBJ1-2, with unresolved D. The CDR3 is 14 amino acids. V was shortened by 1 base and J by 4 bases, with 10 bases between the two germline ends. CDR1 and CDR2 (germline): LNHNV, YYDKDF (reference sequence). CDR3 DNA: TGTGCCACCAGCAGAGGTGGCGACCCCTATGGCTACACCTTC. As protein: CATSRGGDPYGYTF.

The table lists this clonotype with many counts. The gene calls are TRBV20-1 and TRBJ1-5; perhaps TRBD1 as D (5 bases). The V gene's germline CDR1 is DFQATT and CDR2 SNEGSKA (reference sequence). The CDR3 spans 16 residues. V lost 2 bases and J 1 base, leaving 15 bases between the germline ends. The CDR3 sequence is CSARRRRGGSNQPQHF. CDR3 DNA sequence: TGCAGTGCTAGAAGGAGGAGGGGTGGGAGCAATCAGCCCCAGCATTTT.

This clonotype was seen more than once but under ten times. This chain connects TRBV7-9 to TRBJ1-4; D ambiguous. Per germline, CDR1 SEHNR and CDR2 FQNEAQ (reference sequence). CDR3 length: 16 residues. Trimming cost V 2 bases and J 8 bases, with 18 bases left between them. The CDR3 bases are TGTGCCAGCAGCTTAAATGTGGACCCGGGCCTAGAAAAACTGTTTTTT. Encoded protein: CASSLNVDPGLEKLFF.